These 27 T cell receptor beta chains were sequenced from one sample in a study of T cells expressing NK-cell markers. With the 5' RACE reads reprocessed, TCRdb shows one record per CDR3 protein and no DNA. The clone table shows roughly 450,000 distinct CDR3 sequences, with the ten largest holding over 1.1%. Sequencing was carried out using blood T cells: a sorted CD56 or NKG2C T cell subset, CD4+ or CD8+ T cells, or bulk PBMC T cells (not recorded which). The receptor source for this set is a woman between 50 and 59 years old in good health.

The V gene is TRBV10-2, the J gene TRBJ1-1. Germline CDR1 and CDR2: WSHSY and SAAADI. The CDR3 has 16 amino acids. The CDR3 is CASSQSGGWAGTEAFF.

The V gene is TRBV2, the J gene TRBJ2-1; TCRdb indicates TRBD1, and absent DNA this call remains unverified. Per the germline V gene, CDR1 is SNHLY and CDR2 is FYNNEI. The CDR3 runs 14 residues. The CDR3 sequence: CASSARGGGDEQFF.

The J gene is TRBJ1-1, the V gene TRBV6-1; TCRdb returns TRBD1, unconfirmable since there is no DNA. Germline CDR1 and CDR2: MNHNS and SASEGT. The CDR3 loop spans 14 amino acids. CDR3 residues: CASRIDRVVNEAFF.

The V call is TRBV12-3 or TRBV12-4, the J call TRBJ2-7; lacking DNA, the TRBD1 call made by TCRdb goes unchecked. The CDR3 consists of 14 residues. The CDR3: CASSPQGMDYEQYF.

The V call is TRBV6-5, the J call TRBJ1-2. Germline V CDR1 and CDR2: MNHEY, SVGAGI. The CDR3 is made up of 11 amino acids. CDR3 sequence reads: CASKGGYGYTF.

V gene TRBV5-1 combines with J gene TRBJ2-3; TCRdb gives TRBD2 as the D gene, but with no DNA this cannot be confirmed. Looked up from germline, CDR1 is SGHRS and CDR2 is YFSETQ. This CDR3 has 22 residues. This CDR3 reads CASSRFIGRASGRLTTTDTQYF.

V and J are TRBV30 and TRBJ2-7. The germline gives CDR1 GTSNPN, CDR2 SVGIG (reference sequence). CDR3 length: 14 residues. The chain's CDR3 is CAWSASQSSYEQYF.

V gene TRBV6-6 combines with J gene TRBJ1-2; the D call from TCRdb, TRBD1, cannot be confirmed without DNA. CDR3 size: 13 residues. The germline V gene encodes CDR1 MNHNY and CDR2 SVGAGI (reference sequence). CDR3 sequence reads: CASRNGQGEGYTF.

This chain links TRBV5-1 with TRBJ1-2; TCRdb indicates TRBD1, and absent DNA this call remains unverified. CDR3 size: 14 residues. Germline values: CDR1 SGHRS, CDR2 YFSETQ. CDR3 sequence: CASKRPQSPWGYTF.

The chain joins TRBV20-1 to TRBJ2-6; there is no DNA to check the TCRdb D call of TRBD2. The germline V gene has CDR1 DFQATT and CDR2 SNEGSKA (reference sequence). The CDR3 contains 15 residues. The CDR3 protein is CSASPPGSRANVLTF.

The chain uses TRBV2 and TRBJ2-1; the TCRdb call, TRBD2, lacks DNA for checking. CDR1 is SNHLY, CDR2 FYNNEI, per germline. The CDR3 consists of 19 residues. CDR3 in amino acids: CASSENPIRRGLAYNEQFF.

The chain joins TRBV7-9 to TRBJ1-4; TCRdb reports TRBD1, a call that lacks DNA to check it against. The germline CDR1 and CDR2 sequences are SEHNR and FQNEAQ (reference sequence). The CDR3 loop spans 14 amino acids. CDR3 residues: CASREQGTNEKLFF.

The gene calls are TRBV19 and TRBJ2-4. The CDR3 is made up of 14 amino acids. Germline V gene data show CDR1 as LNHDA and CDR2 as SQIVND (reference sequence). CDR3 loop: CASTEGVTKNIQYF.

The chain couples TRBV6-1 to TRBJ2-3; there is no DNA to check the TCRdb D call of TRBD2. CDR3 length equals 15 residues. CDR1 MNHNS and CDR2 SASEGT come from the germline V gene. This CDR3 is CASSVGTSGTDTQYF.

The genes are TRBV5-6 and TRBJ2-1; lacking DNA, the TRBD2 call made by TCRdb goes unchecked. The CDR3 has 18 residues. CDR1 and CDR2 from the germline V gene are SGHDT and YYEEEE. CDR3 region: CASSPSAFQPGSYNEQFF.

The rearrangement uses TRBV10-1 and TRBJ1-1. Germline CDR1 WNHNN, CDR2 SYGVQD (reference sequence). The CDR3 loop spans 14 amino acids. This CDR3 is CASSDNGPNTEAFF.

The chain carries TRBV20-1 and TRBJ2-1. CDR3 length: 16 amino acids. Per the germline V gene, CDR1 is DFQATT and CDR2 is SNEGSKA (reference sequence). CDR3 amino acids: CSARDGRLTAYNEQFF.

The J gene is TRBJ2-5, the V gene TRBV30; TCRdb proposes TRBD2, but this gene call is untestable without DNA. The germline CDR1 and CDR2 sequences are GTSNPN and SVGIG (reference sequence). CDR3 length: 14 residues. The CDR3 sequence: CAHAGGLIGETQYF. Full variable domain (missing parts from reference TRBV30 and TRBJ2-5): SQTIHQWPATLVQPVGSPLSLECTVEGTSNPNLYWYRQAAGRGLQLLFYSVGIGQISSEVPQNLSASRPQDRQFILSSKKLLLSDSGFYLCAHAGGLIGETQYFGPGTRLLVL.

J is TRBJ2-3 and V is TRBV7-3; TCRdb lists TRBD2, though no DNA is available to test this call. Germline loops: CDR1 SGHTA, CDR2 FQGTGA. There are 17 residues in the CDR3. CDR3 protein: CASSKELAGGLLNTQYF.

The V and J genes are TRBV11-3 and TRBJ2-2. There are 15 residues in the CDR3. In germline, CDR1 is SGHNT, CDR2 YENEEA. CDR3 amino acids: CASSLVVTNTGELFF.

This chain joins TRBV29-1 and TRBJ2-1; the D call of TRBD2 rests on TCRdb alone, since no DNA is present to check it. The germline V gene encodes CDR1 SQVTM and CDR2 ANQGSEA. This CDR3 is 14 amino acids long. The CDR3 sequence is CSVEKRENYNEQFF.

This chain connects TRBV6-6 to TRBJ1-6. The V gene's germline CDR1 is MNHNY and CDR2 SVGAGI (reference sequence). The CDR3 sequence is 15 residues long. The CDR3 loop is CARSRSGRVNSPLHF.

The chain joins TRBV28 to TRBJ2-1; TCRdb reports TRBD2, a call that lacks DNA to check it against. The CDR3 totals 14 residues. The V gene's germline CDR1 is MDHEN and CDR2 SYDVKM. CDR3 residues: CASSLSQADNEQFF.

V usage is TRBV6-6 and J usage is TRBJ1-1; TCRdb selects TRBD1, and the lack of DNA leaves this call unchecked. Germline CDR1 MNHNY, CDR2 SVGAGI (reference sequence). The length of the CDR3 is 14 residues. This CDR3 reads CASRAGGAITEAFF.

The chain couples TRBV12-3 or TRBV12-4 to TRBJ2-5; TCRdb's D call, TRBD1, is unchecked because there is no DNA. The CDR3 is 13 amino acids. CDR3 in amino acids: CASSFEDGTALYF.

The V and J genes are TRBV12-3 or TRBV12-4 and TRBJ2-6; TCRdb designates TRBD1, a call that cannot be tested without DNA. The CDR3 extends over 17 amino acids. Here the CDR3 reads CASSLTGGLSGANVLTF.

The V and J genes are TRBV6-6 and TRBJ2-3. Germline V gene lookup returns CDR1 MNHNY and CDR2 SVGAGI (reference sequence). The CDR3 is made up of 13 amino acids. CDR3 residues: CATGQAGTDTQYF.